This passage covers 26 T cell receptor beta chains from one sample sequenced in a study of shared T cell receptors in the human thymus. Generated by immunoSEQ multiplex PCR, the TCRdb table keeps only in-frame clones and is missing some. The repertoire holds about 730,000 clones, with approximately 85% as singletons. The same sample was also studied in work on human thymus T cells.

The sequencing sample was made of thymocytes. The receptors shown here come from a girl under three years old with a congenital heart defect.

The table lists this clone with a few counts. The rearrangement uses TRBV7-6 and TRBJ1-4, with D maybe TRBD1 (5 bases). The CDR3 loop spans 14 amino acids. The ends were cut back, 4 bases at V and 5 bases at J, with 11 bases in the middle. CDR1 SGHVS and CDR2 FNYEAQ come from the germline V gene. As DNA, the CDR3 is TGTGCCAGCAGCTCCGGAGGGACCAATGAAAAACTGTTTTTT. Protein: CASSSGGTNEKLFF. The variable domain in full, with the rest retrieved from reference TRBV7-6 and TRBJ1-4, is GAGVSQSPRYKVTKRGQDVALRCDPISGHVSLYWYRQALGQGPEFLTYFNYEAQQDKSGLPNDRFSAERPEGSISTLTIQRTEQRDSAMYRCASSSGGTNEKLFFGSGTQLSVL.

The V and J genes are TRBV4-1 and TRBJ2-1; D not resolved. Germline values: CDR1 MGHRA, CDR2 YSYEKL. V lost 0 bases, J lost 4 bases, and 7 bases lay in between. This CDR3 contains 14 residues. The CDR3 coding sequence is TGCGCCAGCAGCCAAGATGTTCTATACAATGAGCAGTTCTTC. As protein: CASSQDVLYNEQFF.

V is TRBV2 and J is TRBJ1-6; weak D call: TRBD1 (6 bases). V was shortened by 3 bases and J by 1 base, with 13 bases between the two germline ends. CDR1 and CDR2 (germline): SNHLY, FYNNEI. The CDR3 has 17 amino acids. This CDR3 reads CASSEFGRGSYNSPLHF. CDR3 sequence (DNA): TGTGCCAGCAGTGAGTTCGGTAGGGGGTCCTATAATTCACCCCTCCACTTT.

The chain links TRBV7-9 to TRBJ2-3, with D possibly being TRBD2 (7 bases). The CDR3 extends over 15 amino acids. Deletions cut 10 bases from V and 1 base from J, with 18 bases between. Germline V gives CDR1 SEHNR, CDR2 FQNEAQ (reference sequence). CDR3 sequence (DNA): TGTGCCACCAAAGGGGGGGGCGGGGGCACAGATACGCAGTATTTT. As protein: CATKGGGGGTDTQYF. The full variable domain, in which reference TRBV7-9 and TRBJ2-3 provide the parts outside the CDR3, is DTGVSQNPRHKITKRGQNVTFRCDPISEHNRLYWYRQTLGQGPEFLTYFQNEAQLEKSRLLSDRFSAERPKGSFSTLEIQRTEQGDSAMYLCATKGGGGGTDTQYFGPGTRLTVL.

The V call is TRBV19, the J call TRBJ1-2; a possible D gene is TRBD1 (5 bases). Germline V lookup: CDR1 LNHDA, CDR2 SQIVND (reference sequence). This CDR3 region has 17 residues. V was trimmed by 4 bases and J by 6 bases, leaving 24 bases between them. For the CDR3, the DNA is TGTGCCAGTAGTACCTCCGGAGAAAGGGGCGGCTTCCATGGCTACACCTTC. Its protein product is CASSTSGERGGFHGYTF.

V usage is TRBV6-1 and J usage is TRBJ1-2; 9 nucleotides match TRBD1. The CDR3 length is 14 residues. The germline V gene encodes CDR1 MNHNS and CDR2 SASEGT. The junction had 7 bases not matched to a gene; V was cut back by 4 bases and J by 7 bases. The CDR3 protein is CASSVSQGAGGYTF. CDR3 coding DNA: TGTGCCAGCAGTGTCTCACAGGGGGCGGGTGGCTACACCTTC.

The chain carries TRBV30 and TRBJ1-5; D gene unclear. Germline CDR1 is GTSNPN and CDR2 is SVGIG (reference sequence). CDR3 length: 12 amino acids. The V end was cut by 3 bases, the J end by 7 bases, with 10 bases between. CDR3 in amino acids: CAWRQGSQPQHF. The CDR3 DNA follows: TGTGCCTGGAGGCAAGGGAGCCAGCCCCAGCATTTT.

This clone has a single count. The chain recombines TRBV2 with TRBJ2-7; 11 nucleotides align to TRBD1. The CDR3 is 16 amino acids. Germline V lookup: CDR1 SNHLY, CDR2 FYNNEI. With V trimmed by 5 bases and J by 7 bases, 13 bases remained unmatched. In DNA, the CDR3 is TGTGCCAGCAGTCGGAAAGGGGGACAGGGGGGAGAGGAGCAGTACTTC. It encodes CASSRKGGQGGEEQYF.

This clone was seen a single time. V usage is TRBV14 and J usage is TRBJ1-1, with TRBD1 as a possible D gene (6 bases). Trimming left V 4 bases short and J 3 bases short, with 12 bases between. The germline V gene has CDR1 SGHDN and CDR2 FVKESK. This CDR3 region has 14 residues. CDR3 sequence: CASSLRQGHTEAFF. The DNA of the CDR3 is TGTGCCAGCAGCCTCCGGCAGGGGCACACTGAAGCTTTCTTT.

This rearrangement joins TRBV29-1 to TRBJ1-1; D is possibly TRBD1 (6 bases). The CDR3 length is 12 residues. Per germline, CDR1 SQVTM and CDR2 ANQGSEA. The germline V and J ends were trimmed by 7 bases and 4 bases, with 13 bases remaining between them. The CDR3 DNA reads TGCAGCGGACAGGAGGAATGCACTGAAGCTTTCTTT. Translating it yields CSGQEECTEAFF.

The chain has TRBV7-6 and TRBJ2-2, with a tentative D call TRBD1 (6 bases). Germline-derived CDR1 and CDR2 are SGHVS and FNYEAQ. Trimming stripped 5 bases from V and 5 bases from J, with 18 bases between. This CDR3 comprises 16 residues. The CDR3, as DNA: TGTGCCAGCAGCCTGACCGGGACACAAGGGACCGGGGAGCTGTTTTTT. Its translation: CASSLTGTQGTGELFF. Full variable domain (outside the CDR3, taken from reference TRBV7-6 and TRBJ2-2): GAGVSQSPRYKVTKRGQDVALRCDPISGHVSLYWYRQALGQGPEFLTYFNYEAQQDKSGLPNDRFSAERPEGSISTLTIQRTEQRDSAMYRCASSLTGTQGTGELFFGEGSRLTVL.

The CDR3 reads CASSLYGSNDSRNEKLFF. In nucleotides, the CDR3 is TGCGCCAGCAGCTTATATGGGTCGAACGACAGCCGTAATGAAAAACTGTTTTTT. The rearrangement uses TRBV5-1 and TRBJ1-4; D is perhaps TRBD1 (5 bases). The CDR3 covers 18 residues. V lost 2 bases to trimming and J lost 4 bases, with 21 bases between them. Germline-derived CDR1 and CDR2 are SGHRS and YFSETQ.

This clone was detected only a few times. The chain carries TRBV19 and TRBJ1-3, with TRBD1 as a possible D gene (6 bases). CDR1 and CDR2 (germline): LNHDA, SQIVND (reference sequence). Trimming left V 3 bases short and J 0 bases short, with 15 bases between. This CDR3 has 17 residues. The CDR3 coding sequence is TGTGCCAGTAGTATGCAGGGGAACACGTTCTCTGGAAACACCATATATTTT. Translated: CASSMQGNTFSGNTIYF. Based on the CDR3 plus reference TRBV19 and TRBJ1-3, the full variable domain is DGGITQSPKYLFRKEGQNVTLSCEQNLNHDAMYWYRQDPGQGLRLIYYSQIVNDFQKGDIAEGYSVSREKKESFPLTVTSAQKNPTAFYLCASSMQGNTFSGNTIYFGEGSWLTVV.

The chain recombines TRBV2 with TRBJ1-3, with TRBD1 as a possible D gene (5 bases). Germline assignment: CDR1 SNHLY and CDR2 FYNNEI. V was pared by 10 bases and J by 0 bases, with 10 bases between. This CDR3 contains 13 residues. The CDR3 DNA follows: TGTGCCACCAAGGGGTTCTCTGGAAACACCATATATTTT. Encoded protein: CATKGFSGNTIYF.

A few counts support this clone. The V gene is TRBV7-9, the J gene TRBJ2-5, with 7 bases aligning to TRBD2. This CDR3 is built from 17 residues. Trimming removed 3 bases from V and 0 bases from J; junction bases left unmatched: 10. The V gene's germline CDR1 is SEHNR and CDR2 FQNEAQ (reference sequence). CDR3 in DNA: TGTGCCAGCAGCTTCCCCCCGGCTAGCGGAAACCAAGAGACCCAGTACTTC. Its protein is CASSFPPASGNQETQYF.

V usage is TRBV27 and J usage is TRBJ2-7; TRBD1 matches 7 bases. After removal of 5 bases from V and 2 bases from J, the junction contained 12 bases not matched to a gene. CDR3 size: 16 residues. Germline lookup yields CDR1 MNHEY and CDR2 SMNVEV (reference sequence). The CDR3 here is CASSPTRDREAYEQYF. DNA of the CDR3: TGTGCCAGCAGTCCAACACGTGACAGGGAAGCCTACGAGCAGTACTTC.

The gene calls are TRBV6-5 and TRBJ1-2, with a possible D match to TRBD1 (5 bases). Germline values: CDR1 MNHEY, CDR2 SVGAGI. Trimming left V 2 bases short and J 6 bases short, with 10 bases between. The CDR3 runs to 13 residues. CDR3 region: CASSYPQGDGYTF. The CDR3, as DNA: TGTGCCAGCAGTTACCCACAAGGGGATGGCTACACCTTC.

The V call is TRBV5-8, the J call TRBJ2-1; D unclear. Germline values: CDR1 SGHTS, CDR2 YDEGEE. CDR3 size: 16 residues. V was clipped by 0 bases and J by 4 bases, with 14 bases between them. The CDR3 protein is CASSLGWLQPYNEQFF. The DNA for the CDR3 is TGTGCCAGCAGCTTGGGTTGGCTTCAACCGTACAATGAGCAGTTCTTC.

The chain couples TRBV25-1 to TRBJ1-2; 8 nucleotides match TRBD1. CDR3 length: 16 amino acids. Trimming removed 0 bases from V and 3 bases from J; junction bases left unmatched: 6. Per germline, CDR1 MGHDK and CDR2 SYGVNS. The CDR3 is CASSEYEGQGDYGYTF. The CDR3 bases are TGTGCCAGCAGTGAATATGAAGGACAGGGTGACTATGGCTACACCTTC.

The CDR3 sequence is CASSPHLGQGINQPQHF. The CDR3 DNA reads as TGCGCCAGCAGCCCCCACCTGGGACAGGGGATCAATCAGCCCCAGCATTTT. The rearrangement uses TRBV4-1 and TRBJ1-5; the match to TRBD1 covers 10 bases. The CDR3 runs 17 residues. Germline CDR1 reads MGHRA; CDR2 reads YSYEKL. J gave up 3 bases and V 4 bases, and 9 bases lay outside the gene matches.

The genes are TRBV19 and TRBJ1-2; perhaps TRBD1 as D (5 bases). CDR1 is LNHDA and CDR2 is SQIVND in the germline V gene (reference sequence). The V end lost 6 bases, the J end lost 2 bases, and 7 bases lay between the germline ends. The CDR3 contains 12 residues. The DNA of the CDR3 is TGTGCCAGTAGCCCAGGGAACTATGGCTACACCTTC. The encoded protein is CASSPGNYGYTF.

The J gene is TRBJ2-3, the V gene TRBV7-9; unclear D gene. CDR1 is SEHNR, CDR2 FQNEAQ, per germline (reference sequence). The CDR3 is 15 amino acids. Trimming stripped 5 bases from V and 6 bases from J, with 18 bases between. For the CDR3, the DNA is TGTGCCAGCAGCCCGCTTGACACGGCCAGCGATACGCAGTATTTT. Protein sequence: CASSPLDTASDTQYF.

The count of this clone is one. The V call is TRBV5-6, the J call TRBJ1-4; the match to TRBD1 covers 11 bases. This CDR3 spans 18 amino acids. Unmatched junction bases numbered 10, after V lost 4 bases and J lost 2 bases. The V gene's germline CDR1 is SGHDT and CDR2 YYEEEE. The CDR3 region is CASSPRRDRGVTNEKLFF. CDR3 coding DNA: TGTGCCAGCAGCCCTAGGCGGGACAGGGGGGTTACTAATGAAAAACTGTTTTTT.

The rearrangement joins TRBV27 to TRBJ1-6; D possibly corresponds to TRBD1 (6 bases). Germline V lookup: CDR1 MNHEY, CDR2 SMNVEV (reference sequence). The CDR3 loop spans 17 amino acids. V lost 2 bases to trimming and J lost 1 base, with 12 bases between them. The CDR3 spells CASSLVQGPSYNSPLHF. CDR3 DNA sequence: TGTGCCAGCAGTTTAGTACAGGGTCCGTCCTATAATTCACCCCTCCACTTT.

The chain joins TRBV30 to TRBJ1-5; 9 nucleotides agree with TRBD1. V was pared by 3 bases and J by 6 bases, with 3 bases of the junction left unmatched. Looked up from germline, CDR1 is GTSNPN and CDR2 is SVGIG (reference sequence). CDR3 length: 13 amino acids. This CDR3 is CAWRQGAAQPQHF. DNA for the CDR3: TGTGCCTGGAGACAGGGGGCTGCTCAGCCCCAGCATTTT. The full variable domain, with the rest looked up from reference TRBV30 and TRBJ1-5, is SQTIHQWPATLVQPVGSPLSLECTVEGTSNPNLYWYRQAAGRGLQLLFYSVGIGQISSEVPQNLSASRPQDRQFILSSKKLLLSDSGFYLCAWRQGAAQPQHFGDGTRLSIL.

This sequence joins TRBV10-1 and TRBJ1-6; D remains ambiguous. The CDR3 length is 15 residues. V shed 3 bases and J shed 6 bases, with 12 bases lying between them. Germline loops: CDR1 WNHNN, CDR2 SYGVQD (reference sequence). Here the CDR3 DNA reads TGCGCCAGCAGTGAAGACATCCGATCTAATTCACCCCTCCACTTT. Encoded protein: CASSEDIRSNSPLHF.